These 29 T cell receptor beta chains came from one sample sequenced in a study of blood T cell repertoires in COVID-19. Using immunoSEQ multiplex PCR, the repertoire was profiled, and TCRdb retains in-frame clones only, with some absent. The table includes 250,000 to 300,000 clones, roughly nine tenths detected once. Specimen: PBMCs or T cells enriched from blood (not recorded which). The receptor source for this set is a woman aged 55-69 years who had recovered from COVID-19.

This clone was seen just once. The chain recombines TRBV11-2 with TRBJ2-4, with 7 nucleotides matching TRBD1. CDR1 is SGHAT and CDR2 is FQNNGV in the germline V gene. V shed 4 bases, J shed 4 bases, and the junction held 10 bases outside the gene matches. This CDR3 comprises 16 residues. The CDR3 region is CASSSLRGQKKNIQYF. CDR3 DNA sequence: TGTGCCAGCAGCTCATTAAGGGGGCAGAAGAAAAACATTCAGTACTTC.

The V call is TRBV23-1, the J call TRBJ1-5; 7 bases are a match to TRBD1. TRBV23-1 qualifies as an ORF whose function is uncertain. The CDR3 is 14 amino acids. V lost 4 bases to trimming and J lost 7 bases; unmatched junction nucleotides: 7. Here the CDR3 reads CASSPDREWQPQHF. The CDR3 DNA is TGCGCCAGCAGTCCAGACAGGGAATGGCAGCCCCAGCATTTT.

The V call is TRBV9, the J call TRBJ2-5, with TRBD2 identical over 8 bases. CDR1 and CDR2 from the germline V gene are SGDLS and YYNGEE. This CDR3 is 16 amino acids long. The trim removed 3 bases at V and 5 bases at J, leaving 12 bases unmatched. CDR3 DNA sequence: TGTGCCAGCAGCGAAGGCCCCGGGGGGGCAGGTGAGACCCAGTACTTC. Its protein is CASSEGPGGAGETQYF.

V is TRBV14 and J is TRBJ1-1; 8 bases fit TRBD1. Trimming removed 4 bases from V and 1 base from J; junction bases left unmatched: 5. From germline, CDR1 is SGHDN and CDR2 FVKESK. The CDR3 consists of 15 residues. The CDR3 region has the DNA TGTGCCAGCAGCCCAGACAGGGGCTGGAACACTGAAGCTTTCTTT. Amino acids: CASSPDRGWNTEAFF.

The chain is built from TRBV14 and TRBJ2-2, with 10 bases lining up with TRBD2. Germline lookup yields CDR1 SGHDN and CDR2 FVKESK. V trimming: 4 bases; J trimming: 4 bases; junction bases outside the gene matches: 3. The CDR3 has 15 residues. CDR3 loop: CASSLRLAGTGELFF. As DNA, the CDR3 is TGTGCCAGCAGCCTCCGACTAGCGGGCACCGGGGAGCTGTTTTTT.

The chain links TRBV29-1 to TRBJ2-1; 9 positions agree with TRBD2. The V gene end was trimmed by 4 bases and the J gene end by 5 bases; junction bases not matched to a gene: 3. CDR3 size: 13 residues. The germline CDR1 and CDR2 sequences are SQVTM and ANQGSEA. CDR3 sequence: CSVARTSDNEQFF. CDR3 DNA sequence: TGCAGCGTTGCCAGGACTAGCGACAATGAGCAGTTCTTC.

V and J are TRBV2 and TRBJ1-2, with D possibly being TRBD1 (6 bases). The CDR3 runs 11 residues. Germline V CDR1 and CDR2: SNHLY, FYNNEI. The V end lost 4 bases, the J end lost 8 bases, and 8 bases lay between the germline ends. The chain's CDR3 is CASSGQGGYTF. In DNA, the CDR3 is TGTGCCAGCAGTGGCCAGGGGGGCTACACCTTC.

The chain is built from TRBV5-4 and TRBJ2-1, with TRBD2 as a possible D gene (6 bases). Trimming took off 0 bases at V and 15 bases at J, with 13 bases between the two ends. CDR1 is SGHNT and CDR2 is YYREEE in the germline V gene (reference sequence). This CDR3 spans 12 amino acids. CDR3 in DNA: TGTGCCAGCAGCTTGGAGACTAGTTTACTGTTCTTC. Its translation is CASSLETSLLFF.

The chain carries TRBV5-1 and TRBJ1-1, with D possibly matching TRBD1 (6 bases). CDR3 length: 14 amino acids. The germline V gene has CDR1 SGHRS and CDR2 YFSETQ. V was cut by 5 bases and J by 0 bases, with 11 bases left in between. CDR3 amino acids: CASSFDRMNTEAFF. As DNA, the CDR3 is TGCGCCAGCAGTTTCGACAGGATGAACACTGAAGCTTTCTTT.

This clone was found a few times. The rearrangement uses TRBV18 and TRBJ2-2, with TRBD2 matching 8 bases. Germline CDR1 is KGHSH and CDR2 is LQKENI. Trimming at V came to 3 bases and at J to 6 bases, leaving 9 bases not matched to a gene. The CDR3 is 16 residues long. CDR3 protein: CASSPGGGRISGELFF. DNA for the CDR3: TGTGCCAGCTCACCCGGTGGCGGGAGGATCTCCGGGGAGCTGTTTTTT.

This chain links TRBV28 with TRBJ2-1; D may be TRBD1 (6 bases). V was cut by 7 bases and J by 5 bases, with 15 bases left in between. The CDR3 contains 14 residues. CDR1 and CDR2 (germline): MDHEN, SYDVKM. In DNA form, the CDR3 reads TGTGCCAGCACTTCCCCCGGGACAAACAATGAGCAGTTCTTC. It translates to CASTSPGTNNEQFF.

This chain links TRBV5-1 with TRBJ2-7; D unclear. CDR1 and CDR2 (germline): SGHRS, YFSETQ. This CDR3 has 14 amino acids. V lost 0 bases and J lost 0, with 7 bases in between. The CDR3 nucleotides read TGCGCCAGCAGCTTGGCAGTTAACTCCTACGAGCAGTACTTC. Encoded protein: CASSLAVNSYEQYF.

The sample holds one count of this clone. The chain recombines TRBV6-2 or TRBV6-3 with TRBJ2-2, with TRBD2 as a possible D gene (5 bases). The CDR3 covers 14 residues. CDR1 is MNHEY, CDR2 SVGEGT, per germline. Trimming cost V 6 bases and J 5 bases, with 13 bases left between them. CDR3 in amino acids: CASSDWPGTGELFF. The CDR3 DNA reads TGTGCCAGCAGCGACTGGCCGGGGACCGGGGAGCTGTTTTTT.

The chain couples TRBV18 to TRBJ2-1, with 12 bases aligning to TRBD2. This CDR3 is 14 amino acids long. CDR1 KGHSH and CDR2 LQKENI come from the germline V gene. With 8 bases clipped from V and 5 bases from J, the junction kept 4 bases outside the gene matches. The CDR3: CASTRLAGDNEQFF. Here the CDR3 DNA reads TGTGCCAGCACCAGACTAGCGGGAGACAATGAGCAGTTCTTC.

The CDR3 loop is CASSLTSAISYNEQFF. CDR3 sequence (DNA): TGTGCCAGCAGCCTAACTAGCGCCATCTCCTACAATGAGCAGTTCTTC. The chain joins TRBV7-2 to TRBJ2-1, with 7 bases fitting TRBD2. With 5 bases clipped from V and 0 bases from J, the junction kept 7 bases outside the gene matches. The V gene's germline CDR1 is SGHTA and CDR2 FQGNSA. This CDR3 has 16 amino acids.

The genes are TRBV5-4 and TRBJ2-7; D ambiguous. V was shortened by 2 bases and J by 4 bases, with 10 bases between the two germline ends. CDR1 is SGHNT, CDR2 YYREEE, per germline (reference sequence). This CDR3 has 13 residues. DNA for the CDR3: TGTGCCAGCAGCTTTTCTGGAGCGTACGAGCAGTACTTC. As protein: CASSFSGAYEQYF.

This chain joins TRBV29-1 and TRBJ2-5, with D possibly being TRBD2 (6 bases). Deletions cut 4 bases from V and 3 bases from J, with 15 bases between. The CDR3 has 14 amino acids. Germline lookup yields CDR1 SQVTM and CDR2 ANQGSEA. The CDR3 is CSVGLGGKEETQYF. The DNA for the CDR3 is TGCAGCGTTGGACTTGGCGGGAAGGAAGAGACCCAGTACTTC.

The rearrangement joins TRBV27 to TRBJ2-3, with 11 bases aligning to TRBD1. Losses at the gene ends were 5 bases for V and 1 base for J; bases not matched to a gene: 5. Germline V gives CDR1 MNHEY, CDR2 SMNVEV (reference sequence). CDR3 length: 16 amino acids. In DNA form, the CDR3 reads TGTGCCAGCAGTCTTTGGACAGGGGGCGGCACAGATACGCAGTATTTT. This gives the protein CASSLWTGGGTDTQYF.

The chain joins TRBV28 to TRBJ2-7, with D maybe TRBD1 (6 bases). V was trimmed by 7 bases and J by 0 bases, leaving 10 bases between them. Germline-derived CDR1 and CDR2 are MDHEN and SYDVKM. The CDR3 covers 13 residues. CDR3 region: CASTRDTSYEQYF. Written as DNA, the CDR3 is TGTGCCAGCACCCGGGACACCTCCTACGAGCAGTACTTC.

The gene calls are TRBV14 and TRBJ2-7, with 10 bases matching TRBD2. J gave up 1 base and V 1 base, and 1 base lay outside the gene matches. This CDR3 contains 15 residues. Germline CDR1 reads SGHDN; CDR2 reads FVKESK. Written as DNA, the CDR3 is TGTGCCAGCAGCCAAGTAGCGGGGGGTTCCTACGAGCAGTACTTC. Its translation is CASSQVAGGSYEQYF.

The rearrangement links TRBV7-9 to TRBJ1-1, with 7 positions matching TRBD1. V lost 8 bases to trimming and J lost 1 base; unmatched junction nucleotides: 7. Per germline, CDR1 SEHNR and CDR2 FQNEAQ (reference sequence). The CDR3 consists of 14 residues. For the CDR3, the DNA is TGTGCCAGCCGGACCGGGACAGCGAACACTGAAGCTTTCTTT. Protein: CASRTGTANTEAFF.

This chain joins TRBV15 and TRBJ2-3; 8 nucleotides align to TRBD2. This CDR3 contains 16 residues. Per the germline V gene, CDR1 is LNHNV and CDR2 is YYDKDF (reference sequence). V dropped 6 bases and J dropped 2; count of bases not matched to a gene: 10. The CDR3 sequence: CATSTFGGGNTDTQYF. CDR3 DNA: TGTGCCACCAGTACTTTCGGCGGGGGGAACACAGATACGCAGTATTTT. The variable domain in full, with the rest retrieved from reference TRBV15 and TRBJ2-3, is DAMVIQNPRYQVTQFGKPVTLSCSQTLNHNVMYWYQQKSSQAPKLLFHYYDKDFNNEADTPDNFQSRRPNTSFCFLDIRSPGLGDTAMYLCATSTFGGGNTDTQYFGPGTRLTVL.

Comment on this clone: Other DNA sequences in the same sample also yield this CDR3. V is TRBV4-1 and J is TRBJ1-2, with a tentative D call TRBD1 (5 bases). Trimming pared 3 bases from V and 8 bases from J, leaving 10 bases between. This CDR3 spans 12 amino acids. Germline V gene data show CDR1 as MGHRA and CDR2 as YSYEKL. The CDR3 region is CASSQGRVGYTF. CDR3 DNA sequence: TGCGCCAGCAGCCAGGGCAGGGTAGGCTACACCTTC.

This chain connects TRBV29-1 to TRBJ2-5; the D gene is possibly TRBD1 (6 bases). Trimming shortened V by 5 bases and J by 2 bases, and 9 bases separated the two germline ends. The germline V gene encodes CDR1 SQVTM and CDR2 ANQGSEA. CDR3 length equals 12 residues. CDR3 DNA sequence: TGCAGCGTTTTGGACAGACAAGAGACCCAGTACTTC. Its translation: CSVLDRQETQYF.

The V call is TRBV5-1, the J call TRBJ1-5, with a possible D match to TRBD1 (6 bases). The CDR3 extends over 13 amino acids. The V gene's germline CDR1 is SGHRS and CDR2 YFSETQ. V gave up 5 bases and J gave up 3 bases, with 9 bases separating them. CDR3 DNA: TGCGCCAGCAGAGGACAGCCCAATCAGCCCCAGCATTTT. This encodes CASRGQPNQPQHF.

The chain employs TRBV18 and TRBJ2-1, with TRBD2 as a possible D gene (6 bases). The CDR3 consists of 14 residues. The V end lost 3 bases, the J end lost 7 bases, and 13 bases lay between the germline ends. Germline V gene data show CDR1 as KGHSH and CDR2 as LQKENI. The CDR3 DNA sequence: TGTGCCAGCTCACCTCCGGGACTGAAAAATGAGCAGTTCTTC. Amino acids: CASSPPGLKNEQFF. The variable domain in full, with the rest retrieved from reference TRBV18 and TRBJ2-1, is NAGVMQNPRHLVRRRGQEARLRCSPMKGHSHVYWYRQLPEEGLKFMVYLQKENIIDESGMPKERFSAEFPKEGPSILRIQQVVRGDSAAYFCASSPPGLKNEQFFGPGTRLTVL.

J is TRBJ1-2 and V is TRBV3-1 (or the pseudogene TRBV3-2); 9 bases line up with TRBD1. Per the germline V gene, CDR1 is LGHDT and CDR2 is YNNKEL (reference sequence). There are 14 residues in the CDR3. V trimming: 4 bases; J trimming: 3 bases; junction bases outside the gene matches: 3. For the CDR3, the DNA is TGTGCCAGCAGCCGTACAGGGGGCGACTATGGCTACACCTTC. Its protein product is CASSRTGGDYGYTF.

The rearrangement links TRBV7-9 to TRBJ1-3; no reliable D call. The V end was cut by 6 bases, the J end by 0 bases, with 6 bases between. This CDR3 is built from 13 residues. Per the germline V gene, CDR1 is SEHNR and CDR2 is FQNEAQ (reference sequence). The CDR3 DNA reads TGTGCCAGCAGGAGTAGCTCTGGAAACACCATATATTTT. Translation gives CASRSSSGNTIYF.

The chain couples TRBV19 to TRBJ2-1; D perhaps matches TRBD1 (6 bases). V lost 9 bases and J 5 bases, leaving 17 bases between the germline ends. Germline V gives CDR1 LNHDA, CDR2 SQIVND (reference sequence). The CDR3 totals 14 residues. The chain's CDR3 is CASSPRGENNEQFF. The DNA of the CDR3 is TGTGCCAGCTCCCCCAGGGGCGAAAACAATGAGCAGTTCTTC.